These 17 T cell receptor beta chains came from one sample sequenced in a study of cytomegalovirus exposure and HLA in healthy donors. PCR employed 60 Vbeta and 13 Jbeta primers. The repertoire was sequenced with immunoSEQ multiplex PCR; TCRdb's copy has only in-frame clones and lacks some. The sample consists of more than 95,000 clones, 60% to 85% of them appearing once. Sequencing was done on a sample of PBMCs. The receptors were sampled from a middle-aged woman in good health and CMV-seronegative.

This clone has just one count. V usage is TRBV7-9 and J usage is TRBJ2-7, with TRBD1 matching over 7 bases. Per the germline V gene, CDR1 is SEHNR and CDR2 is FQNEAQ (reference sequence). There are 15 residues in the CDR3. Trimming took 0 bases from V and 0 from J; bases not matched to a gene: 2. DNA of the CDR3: TGTGCCAGCAGCTTAGCGGACAGGCCCTCCTACGAGCAGTACTTC. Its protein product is CASSLADRPSYEQYF.

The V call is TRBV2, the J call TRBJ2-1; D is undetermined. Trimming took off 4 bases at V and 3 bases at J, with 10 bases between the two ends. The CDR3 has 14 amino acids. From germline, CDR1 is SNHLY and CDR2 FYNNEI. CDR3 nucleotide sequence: TGTGCCAGCAGTGTTGGTAGAGACTACAATGAGCAGTTCTTC. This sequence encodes CASSVGRDYNEQFF.

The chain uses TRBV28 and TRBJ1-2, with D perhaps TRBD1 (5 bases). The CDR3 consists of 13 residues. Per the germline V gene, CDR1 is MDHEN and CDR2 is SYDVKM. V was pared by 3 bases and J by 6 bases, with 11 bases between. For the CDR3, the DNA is TGTGCCAGCAGTTTTGGCAGGGTTAATGGCTACACCTTC. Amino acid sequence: CASSFGRVNGYTF.

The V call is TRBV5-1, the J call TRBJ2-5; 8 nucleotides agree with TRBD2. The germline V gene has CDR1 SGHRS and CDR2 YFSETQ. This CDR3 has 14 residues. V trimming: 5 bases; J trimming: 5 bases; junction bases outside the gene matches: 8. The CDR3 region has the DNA TGCGCCAGCAGGGTTAGCGGGGCTCCCGAGACCCAGTACTTC. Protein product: CASRVSGAPETQYF.

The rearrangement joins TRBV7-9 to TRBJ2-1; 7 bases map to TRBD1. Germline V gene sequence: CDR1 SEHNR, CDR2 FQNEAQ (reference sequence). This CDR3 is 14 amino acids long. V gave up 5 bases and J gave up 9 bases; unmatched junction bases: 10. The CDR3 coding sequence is TGTGCCAGCAGCCCCCATCTACAGGGGACTGAGCAGTTCTTC. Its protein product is CASSPHLQGTEQFF.

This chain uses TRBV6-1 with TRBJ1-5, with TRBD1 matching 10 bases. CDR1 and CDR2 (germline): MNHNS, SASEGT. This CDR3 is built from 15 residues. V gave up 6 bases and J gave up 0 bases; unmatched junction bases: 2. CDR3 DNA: TGTGCCAGCAGAAGGACAGGGGGTAGCAATCAGCCCCAGCATTTT. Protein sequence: CASRRTGGSNQPQHF.

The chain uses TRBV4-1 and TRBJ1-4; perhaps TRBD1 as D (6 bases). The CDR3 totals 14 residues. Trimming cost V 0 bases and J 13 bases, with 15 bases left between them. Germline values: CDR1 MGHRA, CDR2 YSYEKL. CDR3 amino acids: CASSQEQNSQGLFF. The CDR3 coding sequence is TGCGCCAGCAGCCAAGAGCAGAATTCACAGGGACTGTTTTTT.

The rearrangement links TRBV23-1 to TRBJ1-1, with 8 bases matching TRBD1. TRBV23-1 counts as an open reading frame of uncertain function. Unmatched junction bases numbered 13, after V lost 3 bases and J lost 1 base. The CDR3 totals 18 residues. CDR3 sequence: CASSHLPGQGAPNTEAFF. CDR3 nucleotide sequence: TGCGCCAGCAGTCACCTTCCGGGGCAGGGGGCCCCGAACACTGAAGCTTTCTTT.

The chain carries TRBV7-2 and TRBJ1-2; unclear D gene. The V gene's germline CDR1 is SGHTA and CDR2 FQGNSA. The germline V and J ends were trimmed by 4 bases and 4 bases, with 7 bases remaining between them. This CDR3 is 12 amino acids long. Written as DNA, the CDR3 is TGTGCCAGCAGCTCGCGCCGCTATGGCTACACCTTC. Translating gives CASSSRRYGYTF.

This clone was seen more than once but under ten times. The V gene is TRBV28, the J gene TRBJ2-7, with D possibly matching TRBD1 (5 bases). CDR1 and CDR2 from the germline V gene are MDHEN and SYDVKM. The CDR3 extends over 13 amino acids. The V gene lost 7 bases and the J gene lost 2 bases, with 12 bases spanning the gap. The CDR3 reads CASISDTTYEQYF. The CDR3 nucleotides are TGTGCCAGCATTTCGGACACCACCTACGAGCAGTACTTC.

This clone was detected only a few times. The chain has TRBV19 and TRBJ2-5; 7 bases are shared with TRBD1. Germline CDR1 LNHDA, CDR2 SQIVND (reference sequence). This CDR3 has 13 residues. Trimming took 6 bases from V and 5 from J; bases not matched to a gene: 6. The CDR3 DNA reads TGTGCCAGTAGCCCGACAGGGCAGGAGACCCAGTACTTC. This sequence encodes CASSPTGQETQYF.

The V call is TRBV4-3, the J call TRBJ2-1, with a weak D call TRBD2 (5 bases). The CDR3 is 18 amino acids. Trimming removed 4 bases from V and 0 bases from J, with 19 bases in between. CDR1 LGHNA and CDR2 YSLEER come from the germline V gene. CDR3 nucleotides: TGCGCCAGCAGCCGAGGGCCTAAGGGCGCGGTCTCCTACAATGAGCAGTTCTTC. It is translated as CASSRGPKGAVSYNEQFF.

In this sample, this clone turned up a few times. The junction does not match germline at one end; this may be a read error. The CDR3 is CASSPQLAVSYNEQFF. The CDR3 DNA reads TGTGCTAGCAGCCCTCAACTAGCGGTCTCCTACAATGAGCAGTTCTTC. The chain has TRBV7-7 and TRBJ2-1, with 8 bases identical to TRBD2. Looked up from germline, CDR1 is SSHAT and CDR2 is FNYEAQ (reference sequence). This CDR3 comprises 16 residues.

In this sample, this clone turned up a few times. CDR3 nucleotides: TGTGCCAGCACCTCCGAGAACTCAAATGCGCAGTATTTT. This gives the protein CASTSENSNAQYF. V and J are TRBV14 and TRBJ2-3; unclear D gene. The germline gives CDR1 SGHDN, CDR2 FVKESK. This CDR3 is built from 13 residues. Trimming shortened V by 7 bases and J by 10 bases, and 18 bases separated the two germline ends.

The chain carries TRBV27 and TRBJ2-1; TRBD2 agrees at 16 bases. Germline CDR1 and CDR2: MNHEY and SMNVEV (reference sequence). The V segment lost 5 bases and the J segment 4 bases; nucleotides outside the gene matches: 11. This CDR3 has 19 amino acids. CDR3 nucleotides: TGTGCCAGCAGTCCCCCGGGACTAGCGGGAGGGGGGGTTTACAATGAGCAGTTCTTC. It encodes CASSPPGLAGGGVYNEQFF.

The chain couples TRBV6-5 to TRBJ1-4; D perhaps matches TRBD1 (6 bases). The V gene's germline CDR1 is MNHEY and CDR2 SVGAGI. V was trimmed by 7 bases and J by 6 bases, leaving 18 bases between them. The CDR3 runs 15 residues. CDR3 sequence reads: CASTQRGGFDEKLFF. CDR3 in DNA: TGTGCCAGCACCCAAAGGGGGGGTTTTGATGAAAAACTGTTTTTT.

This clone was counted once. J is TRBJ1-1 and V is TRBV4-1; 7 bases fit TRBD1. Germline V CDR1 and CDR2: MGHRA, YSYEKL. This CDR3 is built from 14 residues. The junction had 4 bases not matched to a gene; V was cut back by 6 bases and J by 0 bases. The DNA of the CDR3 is TGCGCCAGCAGGGGGGGACAGTTGAACACTGAAGCTTTCTTT. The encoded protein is CASRGGQLNTEAFF.